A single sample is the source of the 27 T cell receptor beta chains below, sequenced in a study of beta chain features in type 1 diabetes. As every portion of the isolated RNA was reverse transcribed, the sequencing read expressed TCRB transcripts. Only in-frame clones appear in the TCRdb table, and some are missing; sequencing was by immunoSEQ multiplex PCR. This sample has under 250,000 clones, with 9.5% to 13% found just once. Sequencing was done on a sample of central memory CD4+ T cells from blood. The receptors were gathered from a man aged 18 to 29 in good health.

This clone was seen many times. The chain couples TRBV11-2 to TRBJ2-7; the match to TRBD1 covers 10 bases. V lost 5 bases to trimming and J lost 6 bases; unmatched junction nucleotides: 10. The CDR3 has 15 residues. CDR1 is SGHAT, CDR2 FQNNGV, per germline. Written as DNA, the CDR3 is TGTGCCAGCAGCCTACGATGGGACAGGGGAAGCGAGCAGTACTTC. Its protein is CASSLRWDRGSEQYF.

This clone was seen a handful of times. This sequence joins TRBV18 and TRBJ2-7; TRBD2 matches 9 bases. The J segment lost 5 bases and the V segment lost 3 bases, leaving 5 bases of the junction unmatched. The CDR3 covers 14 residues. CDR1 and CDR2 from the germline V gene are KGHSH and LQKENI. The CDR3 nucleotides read TGTGCCAGCTCACCTCGGCGGGAGGGCGACGAGCAGTACTTC. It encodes CASSPRREGDEQYF.

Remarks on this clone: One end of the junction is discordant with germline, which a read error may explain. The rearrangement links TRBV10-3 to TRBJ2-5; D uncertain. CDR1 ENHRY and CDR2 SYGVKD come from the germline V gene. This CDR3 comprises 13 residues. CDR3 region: CAISELREEAQYF. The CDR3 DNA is TGTGCCATCAGTGAATTAAGGGAAGAGGCCCAGTACTTC.

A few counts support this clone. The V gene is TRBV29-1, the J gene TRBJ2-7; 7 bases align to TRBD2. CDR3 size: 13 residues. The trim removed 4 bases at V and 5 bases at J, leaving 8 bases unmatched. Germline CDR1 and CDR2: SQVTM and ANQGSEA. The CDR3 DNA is TGCAGCGTTGTCGTCGGGGGGACCCACGAGCAGTACTTC. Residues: CSVVVGGTHEQYF.

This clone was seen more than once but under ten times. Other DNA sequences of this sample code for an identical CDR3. The chain's CDR3 is CSVTGTGANVLTF. The DNA of the CDR3 is TGCAGCGTGACAGGGACTGGGGCCAACGTCCTGACTTTC. This chain uses TRBV29-1 with TRBJ2-6; TRBD1 agrees at 7 bases. The CDR3 has 13 residues. V was clipped by 6 bases and J by 2 bases; unmatched bases: 1. Per the germline V gene, CDR1 is SQVTM and CDR2 is ANQGSEA.

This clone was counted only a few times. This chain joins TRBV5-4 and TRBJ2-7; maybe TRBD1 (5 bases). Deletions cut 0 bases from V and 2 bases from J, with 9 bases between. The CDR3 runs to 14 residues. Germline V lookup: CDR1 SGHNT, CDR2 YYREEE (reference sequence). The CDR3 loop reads CASSLADTTYEQYF. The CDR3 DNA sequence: TGTGCCAGCAGCTTGGCGGACACCACCTACGAGCAGTACTTC. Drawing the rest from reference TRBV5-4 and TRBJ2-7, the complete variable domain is ETGVTQSPTHLIKTRGQQVTLRCSSQSGHNTVSWYQQALGQGPQFIFQYYREEENGRGNFPPRFSGLQFPNYSSELNVNALELDDSALYLCASSLADTTYEQYFGPGTRLTVT.

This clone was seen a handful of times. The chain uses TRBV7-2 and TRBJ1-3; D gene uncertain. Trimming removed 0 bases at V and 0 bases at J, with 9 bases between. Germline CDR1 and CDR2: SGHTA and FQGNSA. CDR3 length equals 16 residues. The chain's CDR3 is CASSLAALSSGNTIYF. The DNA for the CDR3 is TGTGCCAGCAGCTTAGCGGCACTCAGCTCTGGAAACACCATATATTTT.

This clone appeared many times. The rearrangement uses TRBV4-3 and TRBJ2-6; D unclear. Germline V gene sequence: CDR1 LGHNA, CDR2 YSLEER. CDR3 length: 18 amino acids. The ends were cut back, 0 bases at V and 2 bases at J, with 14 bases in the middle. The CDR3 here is CASSQERLELAGANVLTF. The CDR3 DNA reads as TGCGCCAGCAGCCAAGAGCGTTTGGAGTTGGCTGGGGCCAACGTCCTGACTTTC.

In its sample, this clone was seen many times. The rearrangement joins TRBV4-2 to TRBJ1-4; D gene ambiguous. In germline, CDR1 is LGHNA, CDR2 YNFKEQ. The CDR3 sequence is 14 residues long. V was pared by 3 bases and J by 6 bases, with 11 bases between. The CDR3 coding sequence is TGTGCCAGCAGCCAGCAAGGGCGGGATGAAAAACTGTTTTTT. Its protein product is CASSQQGRDEKLFF.

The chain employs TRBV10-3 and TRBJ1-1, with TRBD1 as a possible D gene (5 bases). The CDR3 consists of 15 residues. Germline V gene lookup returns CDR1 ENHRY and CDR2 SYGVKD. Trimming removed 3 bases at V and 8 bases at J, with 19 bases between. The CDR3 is CAISDGQAGADEAFF. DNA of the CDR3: TGTGCCATCAGTGATGGGCAGGCCGGGGCGGACGAAGCTTTCTTT.

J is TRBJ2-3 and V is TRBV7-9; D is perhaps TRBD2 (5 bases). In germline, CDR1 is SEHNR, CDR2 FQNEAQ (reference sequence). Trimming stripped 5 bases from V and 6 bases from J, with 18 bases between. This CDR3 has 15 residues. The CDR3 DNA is TGTGCCAGCAGCCTCATTTGGAGGTTTGACGATACGCAGTATTTT. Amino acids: CASSLIWRFDDTQYF.

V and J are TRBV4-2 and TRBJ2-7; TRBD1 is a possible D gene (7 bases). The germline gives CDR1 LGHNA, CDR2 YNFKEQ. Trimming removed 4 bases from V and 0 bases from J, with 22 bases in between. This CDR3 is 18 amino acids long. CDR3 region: CASSLEGAGQKSSYEQYF. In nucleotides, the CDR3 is TGTGCCAGCAGCCTCGAAGGCGCGGGACAGAAAAGCTCCTACGAGCAGTACTTC.

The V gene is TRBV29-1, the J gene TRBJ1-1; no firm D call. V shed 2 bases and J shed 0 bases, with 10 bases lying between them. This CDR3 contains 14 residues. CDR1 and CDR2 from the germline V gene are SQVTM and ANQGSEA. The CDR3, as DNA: TGCAGCGTTGAATCCGGCGCCATGAACACTGAAGCTTTCTTT. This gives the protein CSVESGAMNTEAFF.

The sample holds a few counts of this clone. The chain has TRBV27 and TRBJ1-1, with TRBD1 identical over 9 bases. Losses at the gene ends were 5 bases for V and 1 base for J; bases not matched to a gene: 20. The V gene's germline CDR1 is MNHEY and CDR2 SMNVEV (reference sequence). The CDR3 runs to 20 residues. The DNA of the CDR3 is TGTGCCAGCAGTCGCCGTGTTTTTGGACAGGGGTGGTGTTCGAACACTGAAGCTTTCTTT. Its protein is CASSRRVFGQGWCSNTEAFF.

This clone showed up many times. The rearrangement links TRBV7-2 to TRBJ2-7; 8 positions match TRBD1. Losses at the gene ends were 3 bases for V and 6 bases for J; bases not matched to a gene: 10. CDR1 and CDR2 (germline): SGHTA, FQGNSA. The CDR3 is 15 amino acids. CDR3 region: CASSFGGTGRAEQYF. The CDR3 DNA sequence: TGTGCCAGCAGCTTCGGCGGGACAGGACGGGCCGAGCAGTACTTC.

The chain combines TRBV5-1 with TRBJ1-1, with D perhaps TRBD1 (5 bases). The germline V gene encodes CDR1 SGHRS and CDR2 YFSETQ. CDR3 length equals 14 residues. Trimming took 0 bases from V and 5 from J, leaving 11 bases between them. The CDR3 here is CASSLATGLTEAFF. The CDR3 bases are TGCGCCAGCAGCTTGGCCACAGGTCTTACTGAAGCTTTCTTT. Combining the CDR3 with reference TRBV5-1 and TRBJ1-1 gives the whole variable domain KAGVTQTPRYLIKTRGQQVTLSCSPISGHRSVSWYQQTPGQGLQFLFEYFSETQRNKGNFPGRFSGRQFSNSRSEMNVSTLELGDSALYLCASSLATGLTEAFFGQGTRLTVV.

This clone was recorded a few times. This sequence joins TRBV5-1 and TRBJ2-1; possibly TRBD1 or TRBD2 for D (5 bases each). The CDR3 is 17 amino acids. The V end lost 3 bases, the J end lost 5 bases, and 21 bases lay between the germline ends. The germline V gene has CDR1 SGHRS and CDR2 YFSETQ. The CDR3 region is CASSYDSGLKSHNEQFF. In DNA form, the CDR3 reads TGCGCCAGCAGCTACGACTCGGGGCTGAAGAGTCACAATGAGCAGTTCTTC.

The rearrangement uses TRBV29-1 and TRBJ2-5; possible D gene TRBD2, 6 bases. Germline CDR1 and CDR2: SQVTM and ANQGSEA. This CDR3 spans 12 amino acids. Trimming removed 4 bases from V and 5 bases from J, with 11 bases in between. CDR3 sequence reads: CSVAQAGETQYF. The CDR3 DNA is TGCAGCGTTGCACAGGCGGGGGAGACCCAGTACTTC.

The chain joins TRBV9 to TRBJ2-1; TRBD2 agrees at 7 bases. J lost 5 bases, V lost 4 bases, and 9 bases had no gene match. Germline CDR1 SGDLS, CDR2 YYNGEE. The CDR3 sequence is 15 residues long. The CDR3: CASSPLGGRNNEQFF. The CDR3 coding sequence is TGTGCCAGCAGCCCGTTAGGCGGGAGAAACAATGAGCAGTTCTTC. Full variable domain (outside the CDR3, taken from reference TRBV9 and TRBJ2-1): DSGVTQTPKHLITATGQRVTLRCSPRSGDLSVYWYQQSLDQGLQFLIQYYNGEERAKGNILERFSAQQFPDLHSELNLSSLELGDSALYFCASSPLGGRNNEQFFGPGTRLTVL.

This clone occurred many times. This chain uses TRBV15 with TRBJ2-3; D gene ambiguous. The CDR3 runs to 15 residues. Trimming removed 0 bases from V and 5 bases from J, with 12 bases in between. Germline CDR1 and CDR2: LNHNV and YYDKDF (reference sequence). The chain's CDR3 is CATSRDYKEGDTQYF. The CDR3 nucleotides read TGTGCCACCAGCAGAGATTACAAGGAAGGAGATACGCAGTATTTT. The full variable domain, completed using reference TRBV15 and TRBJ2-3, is DAMVIQNPRYQVTQFGKPVTLSCSQTLNHNVMYWYQQKSSQAPKLLFHYYDKDFNNEADTPDNFQSRRPNTSFCFLDIRSPGLGDTAMYLCATSRDYKEGDTQYFGPGTRLTVL.

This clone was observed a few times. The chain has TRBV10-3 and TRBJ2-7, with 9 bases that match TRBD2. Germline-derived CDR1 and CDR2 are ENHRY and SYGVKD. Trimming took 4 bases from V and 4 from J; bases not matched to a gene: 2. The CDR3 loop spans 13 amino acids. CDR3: CAISGREGYEQYF. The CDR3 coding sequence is TGTGCCATCAGTGGGCGGGAGGGGTACGAGCAGTACTTC.

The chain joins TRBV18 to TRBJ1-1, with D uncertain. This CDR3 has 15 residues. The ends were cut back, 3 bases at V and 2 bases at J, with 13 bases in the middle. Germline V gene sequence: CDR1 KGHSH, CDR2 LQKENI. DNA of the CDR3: TGTGCCAGCTCACCTAACTCCCTGGGTAACACTGAAGCTTTCTTT. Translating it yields CASSPNSLGNTEAFF.

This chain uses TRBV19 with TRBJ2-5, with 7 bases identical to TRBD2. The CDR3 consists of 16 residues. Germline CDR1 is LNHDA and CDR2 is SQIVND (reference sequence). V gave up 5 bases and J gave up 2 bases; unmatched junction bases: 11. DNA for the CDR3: TGTGCCAGTAGTCCCATTTTTGGGAGGGAGCAAGAGACCCAGTACTTC. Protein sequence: CASSPIFGREQETQYF.

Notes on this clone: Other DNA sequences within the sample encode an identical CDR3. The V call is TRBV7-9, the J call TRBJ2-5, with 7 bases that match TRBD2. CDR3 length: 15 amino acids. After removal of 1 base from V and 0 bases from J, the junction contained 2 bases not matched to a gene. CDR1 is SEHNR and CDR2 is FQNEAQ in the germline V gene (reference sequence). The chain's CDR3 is CASSLGLADQETQYF. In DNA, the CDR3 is TGTGCCAGCAGCTTAGGACTAGCCGACCAAGAGACCCAGTACTTC.

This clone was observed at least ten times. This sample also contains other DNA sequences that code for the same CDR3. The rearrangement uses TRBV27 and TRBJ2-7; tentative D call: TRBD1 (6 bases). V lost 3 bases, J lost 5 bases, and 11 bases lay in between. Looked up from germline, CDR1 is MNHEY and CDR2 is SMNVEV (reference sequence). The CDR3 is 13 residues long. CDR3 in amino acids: CASSFSRGDEQYF. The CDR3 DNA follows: TGTGCCAGCAGTTTTAGCAGGGGTGACGAGCAGTACTTC.

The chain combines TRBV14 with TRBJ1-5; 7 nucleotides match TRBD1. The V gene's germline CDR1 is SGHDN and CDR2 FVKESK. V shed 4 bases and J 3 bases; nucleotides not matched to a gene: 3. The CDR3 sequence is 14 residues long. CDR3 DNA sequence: TGTGCCAGCAGCCCGACAGGGAACAATCAGCCCCAGCATTTT. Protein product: CASSPTGNNQPQHF.

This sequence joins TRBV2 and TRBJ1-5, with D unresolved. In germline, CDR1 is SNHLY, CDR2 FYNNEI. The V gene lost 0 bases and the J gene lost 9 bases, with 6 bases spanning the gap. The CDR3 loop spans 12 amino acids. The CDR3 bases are TGTGCCAGCAGTGAAGCGCTTGGGCCCCAGCATTTT. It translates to CASSEALGPQHF.